The subject of this entry is one T cell receptor (beta chain). Its antigen is currently not known. Base qualities were left out, and no much larger clone turns up one base away. The data are from a study of blood T cell repertoires in COVID-19 (dated by TCRdb to the early 2020s). For the wider study: The collaborator samples originated in the United States, Italy and Spain and spanned the acute and convalescent phases of COVID-19. Where available, HLA class I and class II types were obtained from metadata supplied by the sample provider rather than from assay-based typing. The sample metadata nearly always contained a de-identified subject ID, COVID-19 status, age in years and sex. The samples were drawn from the first 160 participants of the ongoing ImmuneRACE study and from 1,254 subjects provided by 6 global collaborators. The dataset comprised deeply sampled blood TCRbeta repertoires from subjects exposed to, actively infected with, or recovered from COVID-19. The material from the prospective study consisted of cDNA or gDNA derived from T cells, B-cell-depleted T cells, or PBMCs. The repertoires were released in a freely available public database intended as a resource for research on the immune response to SARS-CoV-2. The paper as a whole reports these results and caveats: The amount of clinical and demographic metadata varied by source and participant and was provided uncurated.

TCRbeta CDR3 regions were amplified from genomic DNA by means of the immunoSEQ Assay, a bias-controlled multiplex PCR. On the study's bioinformatics: The number of nucleated cells in each sample was estimated from the amplification of reference gene primers within the assay. To quantify the absolute abundance of each unique TCRbeta CDR3 rearrangement, sequence reads were collapsed and filtered. For each sample, productive Simpson clonality was calculated as the square root of Simpson's diversity index across productive rearrangements. As stored in TCRdb, this immuneACCESS dataset retains in-frame rearrangements with V and J assigned. A fraction of the clones does not appear; measured against another copy, unresolved V genes explain less than half of the discrepancy, and the remainder lacks a known reason. V and J calls and clone size come straight from that table; D and trimming were deduced from the DNA. This sample has hundreds of thousands of clones in its table, and about 88% of those were observed once. The ten largest clones add up to 2.5% to 3.5% of the sample.

Participants in the prospective study were enrolled through a virtual design, were aged roughly 18 to 100 years, and lived in about 25 United States geographic areas. Cohort assignment in the prospective study relied on participant-reported clinical history from a screening survey and a study questionnaire. ImmuneRACE Cohort 3 recovered participants were defined by two consecutive negative NP/OP PCR tests, healthcare professional clearance, or symptom resolution. In the prospective study, whole blood, serum and a nasopharyngeal or oropharyngeal swab were collected from each participant by mobile phlebotomists. Participants in the prospective study had the option to provide additional blood draws and questionnaires over a 2-month period. Blood samples from the prospective study were shipped frozen or at room temperature prior to DNA extraction. Sequencing used PBMCs or T cells enriched from blood (not recorded which). The clonotype comes from a woman aged 25 to 39 who had recovered from COVID-19.

Here is the DNA: TGTGCCAGCAGTTTAAGGGACAGGGGAGACTATGGCTACACCTTC. Protein translation: CASSLRDRGDYGYTF. The chain uses TRBV28 and TRBJ1-2, with 10 middle bases fitting TRBD1. The CDR3, cysteine through phenylalanine, is 15 amino acids long. Kept here is only the CDR3 DNA, which spans 45 bases and is read in frame from base 1. After removal of 2 bases from V and 3 bases from J, the junction retains 3 bases not matched to a gene. Reading the germline V gene gives CDR1 MDHEN and CDR2 SYDVKM.